A selection of T cell receptor beta chains follows, all from one sample in a study of blood T cell repertoires in COVID-19. The method was immunoSEQ multiplex PCR; TCRdb's version includes in-frame clones alone and lacks a portion of them. The table has about 280,000 clones, about nine tenths seen once; the top ten hold more than 9.5%. The sequenced sample consisted of peripheral blood. These TCRs come from a woman under 40 with COVID-19, enrolled during active disease. Both conserved end residues are part of each CDR3. Fields, in order: clone size, V gene, J gene, CDR3 protein. The size of a clone is reported for some rows only, either as once, few or many, or as a class for expanded clones.

.,TRBV27,TRBJ2-1,CASRSAGTGGNEQFF
.,TRBV3-1/TRBV3-2,TRBJ2-1,CASSQELRGGPYNEQFF
.,TRBV7-8,TRBJ2-6,CASSLAGQRIISGANVLTF
.,TRBV27,TRBJ1-1,CASTINREGNTEAFF
once,TRBV21-1,TRBJ1-2,CASSKGQGSGYTF
.,TRBV6-1,TRBJ1-4,CASSEVSGDEKLFF
.,TRBV2,TRBJ2-6,CASSRRQAPGGANVLTF
.,TRBV11-2,TRBJ2-3,CASTKRVSPEDTQYF
.,TRBV27,TRBJ2-7,CASSLSSGQGAGEQYF
.,TRBV5-6,TRBJ2-7,CASSFKNRVHEQYF
.,TRBV25-1,TRBJ2-7,CASIPRAGSQQYF
.,TRBV19,TRBJ1-6,CASAQSSYNSPLHF
.,TRBV7-9,TRBJ2-5,CASTTGGETQYF
.,TRBV19,TRBJ2-1,CASLIRTGGYNEQFF
.,TRBV5-3,TRBJ1-4,CARSRPTGGEKLFF
.,TRBV10-3,TRBJ1-1,CAIRGQGEAFF
.,TRBV7-8,TRBJ2-2,CASSLRLAGAILGNTGELFF
.,TRBV11-2,TRBJ2-1,CASSLQGYEQFF
.,TRBV7-8,TRBJ2-4,CASSFQGVNIQYF
.,TRBV5-1,TRBJ2-7,CASSLGFGSYEQYF
.,TRBV7-2,TRBJ1-2,CASSLGHTRTYGYTF
.,TRBV27,TRBJ2-7,CASSPSRGGLSYEQYF
.,TRBV11-2,TRBJ2-3,CASSPGWERGTDTQYF
.,TRBV14,TRBJ2-2,CASSPSTGNTGELFF
.,TRBV5-8,TRBJ2-1,CASSSGTGTYNEQFF
.,TRBV30,TRBJ2-5,CAWSPRTSGGAETQYF
.,TRBV3-1/TRBV3-2,TRBJ1-3,CASSQTLGTGNTIYF
.,TRBV7-9,TRBJ1-1,CASSPDSILRAFF
.,TRBV7-9,TRBJ2-4,CASRAPDRGKTTGKNIQYF
.,TRBV28,TRBJ2-1,CASSLGGRNEQFF
once,TRBV19,TRBJ2-7,CASSISPGGEQYF
.,TRBV6-1,TRBJ2-2,CASSEGTGGFGTGELFF
.,TRBV19,TRBJ1-1,CASSTGTGYTEAFF
.,TRBV5-1,TRBJ2-7,CASSLSTSTYEQYF
.,TRBV6-5,TRBJ1-3,CASSYQRGRGNTIYF
.,TRBV7-8,TRBJ2-6,CASSPGLPSGANVLTF
.,TRBV5-6,TRBJ1-2,CASSTRQETNYGYTF
once,TRBV28,TRBJ2-7,CASRPGQSYEQYF
few,TRBV5-8,TRBJ2-7,CASSLGTGGYEQYF